Detailed here is one T cell receptor (beta chain). The data stem from a study of blood T cell repertoires in COVID-19. Germline trimming cut 4 bases from V and 5 bases from J; bases unmatched to any gene: 9. The CDR3 consists of 16 residues. The germline V gene has CDR1 MNHEY and CDR2 SMNVEV (reference sequence). Measured with immunoSEQ multiplex PCR; TCRdb has only the in-frame clones, and not every one. The sample has about 310,000 clones; around 87% are singletons. Sequences were obtained from peripheral blood. The V and J genes are TRBV27 and TRBJ2-3; 10 positions agree with TRBD2. The TCR sequence derives from a woman aged 45-59 years who had recovered from COVID-19. The CDR3 nucleotides are TGTGCCAGCAGTTCGAGGCTAGCGGGGGCTATAGATACGCAGTATTTT. Its protein product is CASSSRLAGAIDTQYF.